The 11 T cell receptor beta chains presented below share a single source sample, sequenced in a study of blood T cell repertoires in COVID-19. Profiling relied on immunoSEQ multiplex PCR, and the TCRdb table lists in-frame clones only, not all of them. The table includes under 300,000 clones, 70% to 90% detected once. Sequencing input: peripheral blood. The origin of the receptors is a woman younger than 45 with COVID-19, enrolled during active disease.

V is TRBV4-1 and J is TRBJ2-7, with 11 bases that match TRBD2. This CDR3 has 16 amino acids. Germline loops: CDR1 MGHRA, CDR2 YSYEKL. The V and J ends lost 0 bases and 7 bases, in that order; junction bases with no gene match: 8. The DNA of the CDR3 is TGCGCCAGCAGCCAAGATCATGGGCTAGCGGGGGGAGAGCAGTACTTC. As protein: CASSQDHGLAGGEQYF.

This chain joins TRBV6-5 and TRBJ1-4; D is uncertain. This CDR3 comprises 15 residues. The V gene's germline CDR1 is MNHEY and CDR2 SVGAGI. Trimming shortened V by 6 bases and J by 4 bases, and 15 bases separated the two germline ends. The CDR3 DNA sequence: TGTGCCAGCAGGAGTAGTGGTCGGGTTAATGAAAAACTGTTTTTT. Translating gives CASRSSGRVNEKLFF.

The chain carries TRBV21-1 and TRBJ2-4; the listed D gene, TRBD1, was not tested against the DNA. TRBV21-1 is listed as a pseudogene. The CDR3 runs 14 residues. The chain's CDR3 is CASSKQDRGNIQYF. The CDR3 DNA follows: TGTGCCAGCAGCAAACAAGACAGGGGGAACATTCAGTACTTC.

In this sample, this clone turned up once. V and J are TRBV18 and TRBJ2-3, with TRBD2 matching 8 bases. CDR1 is KGHSH, CDR2 LQKENI, per germline. Trimming cost V 0 bases and J 2 bases; bases outside gene matches: 7. The CDR3 totals 17 residues. CDR3 in DNA: TGTGCCAGCTCACCACCTAGAGCGGGGGCCCTCACAGATACGCAGTATTTT. Translating gives CASSPPRAGALTDTQYF.

The chain carries TRBV19 and TRBJ1-3; D may be TRBD1 (6 bases). Trimming pared 7 bases from V and 5 bases from J, leaving 21 bases between. The CDR3 runs 16 residues. The germline V gene encodes CDR1 LNHDA and CDR2 SQIVND (reference sequence). DNA of the CDR3: TGTGCCAGTACCCGGACCGGGACATTTGGAAGAAACACCATATATTTT. Its translation: CASTRTGTFGRNTIYF.

With respect to this clone: At the DNA level, this CDR3 is encoded by other sequences in the same sample as well. As DNA, the CDR3 is TGTGCCAGCTCCTCCGGGACAGGGAATCAGCCCCAGCATTTT. Its translation: CASSSGTGNQPQHF. The rearrangement joins TRBV6-5 to TRBJ1-5; 9 bases agree with TRBD1. The germline V gene encodes CDR1 MNHEY and CDR2 SVGAGI. CDR3 size: 14 residues. Trimming removed 8 bases from V and 4 bases from J; junction bases left unmatched: 6.

This clone occurred a few times. This rearrangement joins TRBV6-5 to TRBJ2-1; 12 bases are a match to TRBD2. The germline gives CDR1 MNHEY, CDR2 SVGAGI. CDR3 length equals 14 residues. Losses at the gene ends were 6 bases for V and 7 bases for J; bases not matched to a gene: 4. The DNA for the CDR3 is TGTGCCAGCAGCGGACTAGCGGGGTTGAATGAGCAGTTCTTC. This sequence encodes CASSGLAGLNEQFF.

V and J are TRBV9 and TRBJ2-1, with a weak D call TRBD2 (6 bases). Trimming removed 0 bases from V and 5 bases from J, with 12 bases in between. The germline CDR1 and CDR2 sequences are SGDLS and YYNGEE. This CDR3 comprises 15 residues. The CDR3, as DNA: TGTGCCAGCAGCGTAGGGGCTAGCGTCAACAATGAGCAGTTCTTC. The encoded protein is CASSVGASVNNEQFF.

This clone turned up a few times. CDR3: CASSSQGGGNQPQHF. The CDR3 region has the DNA TGTGCCAGCAGCTCACAGGGTGGTGGCAATCAGCCCCAGCATTTT. This chain connects TRBV5-4 to TRBJ1-5; weak D call: TRBD1 (6 bases). Trimming left V 3 bases short and J 2 bases short, with 12 bases between. Germline V gene lookup returns CDR1 SGHNT and CDR2 YYREEE (reference sequence). The CDR3 is 15 residues long.

The chain carries TRBV4-2 and TRBJ2-2, with TRBD1 identical over 7 bases. The CDR3 has 13 residues. Germline V gene sequence: CDR1 LGHNA, CDR2 YNFKEQ. Trimming took 8 bases from V and 2 from J; bases not matched to a gene: 2. CDR3 sequence reads: CASEGGNTGELFF. In nucleotides, the CDR3 is TGTGCCAGCGAAGGGGGCAACACCGGGGAGCTGTTTTTT.

The chain recombines TRBV18 with TRBJ1-1, with 8 bases that match TRBD1. From germline, CDR1 is KGHSH and CDR2 LQKENI. With 2 bases clipped from V and 9 bases from J, the junction kept 8 bases outside the gene matches. This CDR3 is 14 amino acids long. This chain's CDR3 is CASSPSDRGKKAFF. The CDR3 DNA reads as TGTGCCAGCTCACCAAGCGACAGGGGTAAAAAAGCTTTCTTT.